This entry lists 30 T cell receptor beta chains sequenced from one sample in a study of T cells after yellow fever vaccination. Using its own MiXCR run on the 5' RACE reads, TCRdb lists one record per CDR3 protein. Found here are about 52,000 distinct CDR3 sequences, around 7% of them singletons; the top ten hold about 24%. This material consisted of CD8+ T cells not binding an NS4B(214-222) dextramer, sorted from PBMCs, taken approximately 47 days after the first yellow fever vaccination. Every receptor here comes from a man younger than 35 who received the YFV17D yellow fever vaccine.

This rearrangement joins TRBV7-9 to TRBJ2-2; 8 bases match TRBD2. The CDR3 runs to 14 residues. Per the germline V gene, CDR1 is SEHNR and CDR2 is FQNEAQ (reference sequence). J gave up 6 bases and V 5 bases, and 5 bases lay outside the gene matches. The CDR3 coding sequence is TGTGCCAGCAGCCCCCCAGCGGGGGCCGGGGAGCTGTTTTTT. Amino acids: CASSPPAGAGELFF.

In its sample, this clonotype was seen a few times. The chain has TRBV5-4 and TRBJ2-2; D might be TRBD1 or TRBD2, each matching 5 bases. Trimming took off 2 bases at V and 0 bases at J, with 17 bases between the two ends. The CDR3 is 18 residues long. The germline V gene encodes CDR1 SGHNT and CDR2 YYREEE (reference sequence). The CDR3 DNA sequence: TGTGCCAGCAGCTTTCTCGAGGGCGCAGGGTCGAACACCGGGGAGCTGTTTTTT. Amino acids: CASSFLEGAGSNTGELFF.

DNA of the CDR3: TGTGCCAGCAGCCATGACAGTCGTAACACTGAAGCTTTCTTT. Protein sequence: CASSHDSRNTEAFF. The chain combines TRBV7-6 with TRBJ1-1; TRBD1 is a possible D gene (5 bases). The ends were cut back, 5 bases at V and 2 bases at J, with 12 bases in the middle. Germline values: CDR1 SGHVS, CDR2 FNYEAQ. This CDR3 spans 14 amino acids.

This clonotype was picked up a small number of times. The genes are TRBV11-2 and TRBJ1-5; 9 bases line up with TRBD1. This CDR3 comprises 16 residues. Germline trimming cut 9 bases from V and 5 bases from J; bases unmatched to any gene: 14. In germline, CDR1 is SGHAT, CDR2 FQNNGV. The CDR3 coding sequence is TGTGCCAGACCCGGCCCCTCCGACAGGGGGTATCAGCCCCAGCATTTT. The encoded protein is CARPGPSDRGYQPQHF.

This sequence joins TRBV12-3 or TRBV12-4 and TRBJ1-1; D is uncertain. Trimming stripped 6 bases from V and 6 bases from J, with 14 bases between. The CDR3 has 13 residues. The CDR3 sequence: CASSPPPIAEAFF. The CDR3 bases are TGTGCCAGCAGCCCCCCCCCGATCGCTGAAGCTTTCTTT.

This chain joins TRBV5-1 and TRBJ2-7, with a possible D match to TRBD2 (6 bases). Trimming left V 0 bases short and J 5 bases short, with 12 bases between. This CDR3 is 14 amino acids long. CDR1 SGHRS and CDR2 YFSETQ come from the germline V gene. Written as DNA, the CDR3 is TGCGCCAGCAGCTTGGTGGTCGGGGGACACGAGCAGTACTTC. It codes for CASSLVVGGHEQYF.

This clonotype was counted at least ten times. The chain combines TRBV12-3 or TRBV12-4 with TRBJ2-2; the D gene is possibly TRBD2 (6 bases). V lost 5 bases, J lost 8 bases, and 9 bases lay in between. CDR3 length: 12 amino acids. CDR3 in DNA: TGTGCCAGCAGTCCCGGGAGTGGGGAGCTGTTTTTT. This codes for CASSPGSGELFF.

The rearrangement joins TRBV7-9 to TRBJ2-5; possible D gene TRBD1, 6 bases. V shed 5 bases and J shed 5 bases, with 15 bases lying between them. The germline V gene has CDR1 SEHNR and CDR2 FQNEAQ (reference sequence). This CDR3 contains 14 residues. The CDR3 DNA reads as TGTGCCAGCAGCCATCCAACAGGGTCGGAGACCCAGTACTTC. Translating it yields CASSHPTGSETQYF.

The chain carries TRBV24-1 and TRBJ2-6; TRBD1 matches at 7 bases. CDR1 and CDR2 from the germline V gene are KGHDR and SFDVKD. CDR3 length: 17 amino acids. The V and J ends lost 5 bases and 7 bases, in that order; junction bases with no gene match: 13. The CDR3 DNA reads as TGTGCCACCAGTGTTGACAGGGAAGATCTATCAGCCAACGTCCTGACTTTC. Encoded protein: CATSVDREDLSANVLTF.

This clonotype was counted a few times. The chain is built from TRBV7-2 and TRBJ2-1; 11 nucleotides align to TRBD2. The CDR3 is 16 amino acids. Germline V CDR1 and CDR2: SGHTA, FQGNSA. The junction had 8 bases not matched to a gene; V was cut back by 2 bases and J by 8 bases. CDR3 sequence reads: CASSLYLAGGGDEQFF. The CDR3 DNA follows: TGTGCCAGCAGCTTATATCTAGCGGGGGGCGGGGATGAGCAGTTCTTC.

V is TRBV19 and J is TRBJ1-1, with unresolved D. Germline lookup yields CDR1 LNHDA and CDR2 SQIVND (reference sequence). The CDR3 totals 14 residues. V was clipped by 3 bases and J by 6 bases, with 14 bases between them. CDR3 protein: CASSMLGFGAEAFF. The CDR3 DNA is TGTGCCAGTAGTATGCTAGGGTTTGGCGCTGAAGCTTTCTTT.

This clonotype was seen a handful of times. The chain is built from TRBV6-5 and TRBJ1-1, with D perhaps TRBD1 (6 bases). Germline loops: CDR1 MNHEY, CDR2 SVGAGI. CDR3 length: 14 residues. V was clipped by 4 bases and J by 5 bases, with 14 bases between them. As DNA, the CDR3 is TGTGCCAGCAGTTCCGGGGGCCTGGGGACTGAAGCTTTCTTT. Its protein is CASSSGGLGTEAFF.

The chain has TRBV4-1 and TRBJ2-3, with D perhaps TRBD1 (6 bases). V lost 1 base to trimming and J lost 4 bases, with 12 bases between them. CDR1 MGHRA and CDR2 YSYEKL come from the germline V gene. CDR3 length equals 15 residues. The CDR3 is CASSQAAGDADTQYF. The CDR3, as DNA: TGCGCCAGCAGCCAAGCTGCAGGGGATGCAGATACGCAGTATTTT.

This clonotype was picked up a small number of times. The rearrangement uses TRBV27 and TRBJ2-2, with D perhaps matching TRBD2 (5 bases). Trimming cost V 2 bases and J 5 bases, with 9 bases left between them. This CDR3 region has 14 residues. The V gene's germline CDR1 is MNHEY and CDR2 SMNVEV (reference sequence). The CDR3 sequence: CASSLERGTGELFF. CDR3 DNA: TGTGCCAGCAGTTTAGAACGAGGGACCGGGGAGCTGTTTTTT.

This chain uses TRBV27 with TRBJ1-1; D perhaps matches TRBD1 (5 bases). V lost 7 bases and J lost 0, with 15 bases in between. This CDR3 has 15 residues. Looked up from germline, CDR1 is MNHEY and CDR2 is SMNVEV (reference sequence). The CDR3 DNA sequence: TGTGCCAGCACCCTAAGGAGGGGAATGAACACTGAAGCTTTCTTT. This translates into CASTLRRGMNTEAFF.

In the case of this clonotype: The junction differs from germline at one of its ends, possibly a read error. The gene calls are TRBV7-9 and TRBJ2-7; weak D call: TRBD1 (5 bases). CDR1 and CDR2 from the germline V gene are SEHNR and FQNEAQ (reference sequence). The CDR3 length is 12 residues. CDR3 nucleotides: TGTGCCAGCAGCTTAGCCAGGGCCTCCCAGGACTTC. This sequence encodes CASSLARASQDF.

This clonotype appeared many times. This chain connects TRBV12-3 or TRBV12-4 to TRBJ2-7; D ambiguous. V was cut by 1 base and J by 6 bases, with 10 bases left in between. The CDR3 length is 13 residues. The CDR3 is CASSLGSGSEQYF. The CDR3 nucleotides read TGTGCCAGCAGTTTAGGGTCCGGGTCCGAGCAGTACTTC.

This clonotype has a count of ten or more. This rearrangement joins TRBV9 to TRBJ1-4, with a weak D call TRBD1 (6 bases). This CDR3 region has 13 residues. Trimming stripped 0 bases from V and 7 bases from J, with 7 bases between. Germline assignment: CDR1 SGDLS and CDR2 YYNGEE. The CDR3 here is CASSVEGGEKLFF. In DNA, the CDR3 is TGTGCCAGCAGCGTAGAAGGGGGTGAAAAACTGTTTTTT. The full variable domain, rest sourced from reference TRBV9 and TRBJ1-4, is DSGVTQTPKHLITATGQRVTLRCSPRSGDLSVYWYQQSLDQGLQFLIQYYNGEERAKGNILERFSAQQFPDLHSELNLSSLELGDSALYFCASSVEGGEKLFFGSGTQLSVL.

This sequence joins TRBV6-5 and TRBJ1-3; D not certain. V gave up 0 bases and J gave up 0 bases, with 9 bases separating them. CDR1 is MNHEY and CDR2 is SVGAGI in the germline V gene. This CDR3 is 16 amino acids long. The CDR3 nucleotides are TGTGCCAGCAGTTACTCGGCCTACTCCTCTGGAAACACCATATATTTT. Translated, it gives CASSYSAYSSGNTIYF.

This sequence joins TRBV7-6 and TRBJ2-1, with D possibly TRBD2 on 7 matching bases. The CDR3 extends over 14 amino acids. V was shortened by 1 base and J by 8 bases, with 12 bases between the two germline ends. Germline lookup yields CDR1 SGHVS and CDR2 FNYEAQ. CDR3 in DNA: TGTGCCAGCAGCTTAGTCGGCGGGGGCGATGAGCAGTTCTTC. Protein product: CASSLVGGGDEQFF.

This clonotype was counted only a few times. The V and J genes are TRBV4-2 and TRBJ2-6, with D possibly being TRBD1 or TRBD2 (5 bases each). CDR1 is LGHNA, CDR2 YNFKEQ, per germline. The CDR3 covers 17 residues. The V end was cut by 5 bases, the J end by 0 bases, with 14 bases between. As DNA, the CDR3 is TGTGCCAGCAGCGAATGGGACGGCTTCTCTGGGGCCAACGTCCTGACTTTC. This sequence encodes CASSEWDGFSGANVLTF.

This clonotype was picked up a small number of times. This chain joins TRBV5-1 and TRBJ2-7; perhaps D is TRBD1 or TRBD2 (6 bases each). V was clipped by 4 bases and J by 7 bases, with 12 bases between them. Germline-derived CDR1 and CDR2 are SGHRS and YFSETQ. This CDR3 spans 12 amino acids. The CDR3 bases are TGCGCCAGCAGCCCGAGAGGGGGGGAGCAGTACTTC. The encoded protein is CASSPRGGEQYF.

This clonotype was observed a few times. This chain joins TRBV28 and TRBJ2-3, with a weak D call TRBD1 (6 bases). The CDR3 contains 15 residues. V dropped 6 bases and J dropped 2 bases, with 15 bases sitting between them. Germline loops: CDR1 MDHEN, CDR2 SYDVKM. CDR3 in amino acids: CASRDPGQNTDTQYF. The CDR3 bases are TGTGCCAGCAGGGATCCAGGACAGAACACAGATACGCAGTATTTT.

This clonotype appeared a few times. The chain combines TRBV4-3 with TRBJ2-2; 7 nucleotides line up with TRBD1. The CDR3 extends over 15 amino acids. Per the germline V gene, CDR1 is LGHNA and CDR2 is YSLEER. The V and J ends lost 1 base and 7 bases, in that order; junction bases with no gene match: 6. The CDR3 DNA reads TGCGCCAGCAGCCAAGTAGACAGGGCTAACGGGGAGCTGTTTTTT. It translates to CASSQVDRANGELFF.

The sample holds many counts of this clonotype. At one of its ends the junction is not consistent with the germline gene, which may arise from a read error. This chain links TRBV20-1 with TRBJ1-5; 7 bases map to TRBD1. The V gene's germline CDR1 is DFQATT and CDR2 SNEGSKA (reference sequence). The CDR3 totals 10 residues. This chain's CDR3 is CSASNRGWRF. Written as DNA, the CDR3 is TGCAGTGCTTCCAACAGGGGTTGGCGTTTT.

This clonotype was detected only a few times. The CDR3 DNA is TGCGCCAGCAGCCAAGTGGGGGACTCCCCTTTTGGAGAGCAGTTCTTC. It encodes CASSQVGDSPFGEQFF. The chain links TRBV4-1 to TRBJ2-1, with D possibly being TRBD2 (6 bases). Germline values: CDR1 MGHRA, CDR2 YSYEKL. The CDR3 is made up of 16 amino acids. With 1 base removed from V and 10 bases from J, the gap between germline ends came to 20 bases.

This clonotype was picked up a small number of times. The chain carries TRBV20-1 and TRBJ1-1; 7 positions agree with TRBD1. J was trimmed by 7 bases and V by 0 bases; bases with no gene match: 8. The CDR3 consists of 14 residues. Germline loops: CDR1 DFQATT, CDR2 SNEGSKA (reference sequence). CDR3 sequence reads: CSARDQQGWNEAFF. CDR3 sequence (DNA): TGCAGTGCTAGAGATCAACAGGGGTGGAATGAAGCTTTCTTT.

On this clonotype itself: A much larger clonotype is one base distant, so this may be a read error. V gene TRBV4-1 combines with J gene TRBJ2-3; 10 positions match TRBD1. CDR1 is MGHRA, CDR2 YSYEKL, per germline. This CDR3 region has 16 residues. CDR3 in amino acids: CANSREDRGYRDTQYF. The CDR3 DNA is TGCGCCAACAGCCGAGAGGACAGGGGGTATCGGGATACGCAGTATTTT.

The sample holds many counts of this clonotype. The CDR3 spells CASSLVALSTDTQYF. CDR3 DNA: TGTGCCAGCAGCTTAGTAGCACTGAGCACAGATACGCAGTATTTT. V and J are TRBV7-9 and TRBJ2-3; no reliable D call. Trimming took 1 base from V and 0 from J, leaving 8 bases between them. Germline V lookup: CDR1 SEHNR, CDR2 FQNEAQ (reference sequence). This CDR3 has 15 residues.

V gene TRBV20-1 combines with J gene TRBJ1-6; no clear D. V lost 6 bases to trimming and J lost 6 bases, with 15 bases between them. This CDR3 spans 14 amino acids. The germline gives CDR1 DFQATT, CDR2 SNEGSKA (reference sequence). The CDR3 DNA reads TGCAGTGCCCCCCCTAGGGAAAGTAATTCACCCCTCCACTTT. Translated, it gives CSAPPRESNSPLHF.